The clone carrying this T cell receptor (beta chain) counts as medium-sized (0.01 to 0.1%) by frequency. Its antigen is not known. The sample comes from a study of T cell clusters in autoimmune cytopenias. TRB was amplified from about 260 ng of peripheral blood genomic DNA per sample. One tube held mixed TRB-A and TRB-B primer pools for touch-down PCR. TCRdb derives one entry per CDR3 protein from the multiplex PCR reads, leaving out DNA. The table for this sample gives roughly 6,700 distinct CDR3 sequences. The CDR3 spans 11 residues. Germline CDR1 is LNHDA and CDR2 is SQIVND (reference sequence). Study-level results: TRB repertoire shifts in secondary cytopenia and chronic lymphocytic leukemia mostly reflected lymphoma, not autoimmunity. Clustering suggested that physiological T cell clusters were missing in primary autoimmune cytopenia patients.

These sequences were also reported in another study, on T cell repertoires in aging, cancer and after chemotherapy. As that study records: Untreated cancer patients had significantly lower blood TCR diversity than age-matched healthy donors.

The TCR was taken from a human donor in good health. The material sequenced was peripheral blood. The chain links TRBV19 to TRBJ2-2. The CDR3 is CASSNPGELFF.